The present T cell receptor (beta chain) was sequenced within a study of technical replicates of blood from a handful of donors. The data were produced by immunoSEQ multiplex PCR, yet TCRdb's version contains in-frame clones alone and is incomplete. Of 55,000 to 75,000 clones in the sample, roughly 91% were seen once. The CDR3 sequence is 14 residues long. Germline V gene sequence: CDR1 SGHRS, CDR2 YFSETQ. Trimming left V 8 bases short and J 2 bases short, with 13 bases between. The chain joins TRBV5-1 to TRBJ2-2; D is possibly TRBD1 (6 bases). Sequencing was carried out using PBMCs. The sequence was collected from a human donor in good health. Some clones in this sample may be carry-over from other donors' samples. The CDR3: CASCPGQNTGELFF. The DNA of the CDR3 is TGCGCCAGTTGCCCGGGACAAAACACCGGGGAGCTGTTTTTT.